The entry below gives a single T cell receptor beta chain sequence along with its context. A much larger clone differs from this one at a single base, so this may be a read error. Primers used in a second PCR of about 6 to 11 cycles were a sample-barcoded 5' primer and a J-beta primer mix. MiXCR was run by TCRdb on the 5' RACE reads, yielding one entry per CDR3 protein. Seen here are 1,800,000 or so distinct CDR3 sequences, around 40% observed once, and the top ten hold roughly 24%. The data stem from a study of blood T cells in healthy people across ages. Trimming left V 7 bases short and J 3 bases short, with 7 bases between. The CDR3 runs 11 residues. Per the germline V gene, CDR1 is MNHEY and CDR2 is SMNVEV (reference sequence).

The receptor was derived from a human donor in good health. The chain recombines TRBV27 with TRBJ2-7, with a tentative D call TRBD1 (6 bases). The sample was blood. The CDR3 loop reads CASTGDYEQYF. In nucleotides, the CDR3 is TGTGCCAGCACAGGGGACTACGAGCAGTACTTC.